This T cell receptor beta chain was found in a study of T cells in Graves' hyperthyroidism and ophthalmopathy. Using RNA transcripts as the source, TCR beta CDR3 regions were amplified. HTBI primers were used for first-round RT-PCR of the TCR CDR3. Using its own MiXCR run on the multiplex PCR reads, TCRdb lists one record per CDR3 protein. The table lists 350,000 to 500,000 distinct CDR3 sequences, roughly 15% of them singletons. V shed 3 bases and J shed 5 bases, with 11 bases lying between them. The CDR3 spans 14 residues. Germline values: CDR1 SGHAT, CDR2 FQNNGV. This clonotype was detected ten times or more.

Sequencing was carried out using blood. The chain links TRBV11-2 to TRBJ2-1; a weak D match, TRBD2 (5 bases). The source is a woman between 18 and 29 years old with Graves' hyperthyroidism. The CDR3 region is CASSLVGANNEQFF. The CDR3 DNA sequence: TGTGCCAGCAGCTTGGTGGGAGCAAACAATGAGCAGTTCTTC.